This T cell receptor beta chain was captured by sequencing in a study of shared clonotypes between healthy human individuals. Whole-study findings and limits: The four-donor shared clonotypes exceeded non-shared clonotypes in generation probability, with non-shared ones scoring lower. Sample collection involved blood only; tissue repertoires are likely different.

With respect to this clone: Its antigen is unknown.

The material for each subset, its genomic DNA, was split evenly across several immunoSEQ plates. Methods used by the authors: ImmunoSEQ output lacked quality scores and full-length reads, limiting matched filtering. Clones were read by immunoSEQ multiplex PCR, and TCRdb kept only the in-frame ones, dropping some. That table gives V, J and clone size, and the DNA gave D and trimming. The profile shows a few million clones, 85% to 95% of them singletons. There are 15 residues in the CDR3. Trimming cost V 3 bases and J 6 bases, with 14 bases left between them. Looked up from germline, CDR1 is MGHDK and CDR2 is SYGVNS.

The V gene is TRBV25-1, the J gene TRBJ2-2; no clear D gene. Sequenced material: naive CD4+ T cells sorted from blood. Subset here: CD45RA+ positively selected. The TCR comes from a man between 18 and 29 years old in good health. CDR3 bases: TGTGCCAGCAGTGAGCATCCGGCCAACGCCGGGGAGCTGTTTTTT. Its translation is CASSEHPANAGELFF.